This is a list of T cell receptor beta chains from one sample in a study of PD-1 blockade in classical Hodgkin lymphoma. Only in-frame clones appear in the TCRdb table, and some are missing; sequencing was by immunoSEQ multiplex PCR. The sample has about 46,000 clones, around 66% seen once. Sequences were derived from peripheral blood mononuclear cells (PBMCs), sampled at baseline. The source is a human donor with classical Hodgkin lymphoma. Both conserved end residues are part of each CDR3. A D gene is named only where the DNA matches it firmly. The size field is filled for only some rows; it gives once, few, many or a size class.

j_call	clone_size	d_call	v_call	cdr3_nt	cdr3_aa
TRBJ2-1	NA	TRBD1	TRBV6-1	TGTGCCAGCACCGTTGGACAGGGGGGTGGTCAGCAGTTCTTC	CASTVGQGGGQQFF
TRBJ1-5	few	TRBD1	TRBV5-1	TGCGCCAGCAGCCCGGGACAGGCTGGCCAGCCCCAGCATTTT	CASSPGQAGQPQHF
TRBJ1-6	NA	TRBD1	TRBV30	TGTGCCTGGAGTGTACCCGACAGGGAATACTCACCCCTCCACTTT	CAWSVPDREYSPLHF
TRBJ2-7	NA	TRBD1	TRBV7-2	TGTGCCAGCAGCTATAGACAGGGGGCCTACGAGCAGTACTTC	CASSYRQGAYEQYF
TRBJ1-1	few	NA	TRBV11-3	TGTGCCAGCAGCTTAGGACAGAACACTGAAGCTTTCTTT	CASSLGQNTEAFF
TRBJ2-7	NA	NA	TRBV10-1	TGCGCCAGCAGCAACCCCGGGCCTCCCTACGAGCAGTACTTC	CASSNPGPPYEQYF
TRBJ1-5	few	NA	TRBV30	TGTGCCTGGAGTGGTGTTTATAGCAATCAGCCCCAGCATTTT	CAWSGVYSNQPQHF
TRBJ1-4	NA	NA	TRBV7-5	TGTGTCAGAAGCTTAGATTTCGGGACCGCGGACACAACTAATGAAAAACTGTTTTTT	CVRSLDFGTADTTNEKLFF
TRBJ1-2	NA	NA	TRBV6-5	TGTGCCAGCAGTTACTCGAAGTTAGCTAACTATGGCTACACCTTC	CASSYSKLANYGYTF
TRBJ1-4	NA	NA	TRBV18	TGTGCCAGCTCACCACTCGAGACTGATGGAAATGAAAAACTGTTTTTT	CASSPLETDGNEKLFF
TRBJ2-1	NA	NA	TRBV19	TGTGCCAGTAGTATCGACGGGACCCAGCAGTTCTTC	CASSIDGTQQFF
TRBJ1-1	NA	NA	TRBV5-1	TGCGCCAGCAGCTTGGCAGGAGGCAACACTGAAGCTTTCTTT	CASSLAGGNTEAFF
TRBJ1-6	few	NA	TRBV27	TGTGCCAGCAGTTCCCAAAAGGGACGGAGGAATTCACCCCTCCACTTT	CASSSQKGRRNSPLHF
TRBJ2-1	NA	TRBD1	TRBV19	TGTGCCAGTAGCCCTTCGGGACAGGGGCCCCTCAATGAGCAGTTCTTC	CASSPSGQGPLNEQFF
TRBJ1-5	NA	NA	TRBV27	TGTGCCAGCAGTTTCCAGCCCCAGCATTTT	CASSFQPQHF
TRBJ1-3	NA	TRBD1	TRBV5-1	TGCGCCAGCAGCCCTCGGACAGGGGGATACACCATATATTTT	CASSPRTGGYTIYF
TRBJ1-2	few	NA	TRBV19	TGTGCCAGTACCCCTATGGGGCGGGAAGTTAACTATGGCTACACCTTC	CASTPMGREVNYGYTF
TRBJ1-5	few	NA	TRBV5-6	TGTGCCAGCAGCTTGGCTGGGTATCAGCCCCAGCATTTT	CASSLAGYQPQHF
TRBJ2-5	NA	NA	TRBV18	TGTGCCAGCTCACCACCTGTTCGACTATTCCAAGAGACCCAGTACTTC	CASSPPVRLFQETQYF
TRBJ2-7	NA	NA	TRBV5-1	TGCGCCAGCAGCTTTCCTCAAGAGAGCGGGCGCTACGAGCAGTACTTC	CASSFPQESGRYEQYF
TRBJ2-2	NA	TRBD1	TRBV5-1	TGCGCCAGCAGCCTAAGGACAGGGAACACCGGGGAGCTGTTTTTT	CASSLRTGNTGELFF